The 14 T cell receptor beta chains reported below all come from one sample, sequenced in a study of Ad26.COV2.S vaccination and SARS-CoV-2 variants. Generated by immunoSEQ multiplex PCR, the TCRdb table keeps only in-frame clones and is missing some. The repertoire has 150,000 to 200,000 clones, around 88% of them found once; the top ten carry 5.5% to 6%. The sequencing here drew on peripheral blood, taken after recovery from COVID-19. The receptors shown here come from a human donor who had recovered from COVID-19.

The table lists this clone with a count of one. This sequence joins TRBV7-8 and TRBJ2-1, with 14 bases matching TRBD2. V was pared by 3 bases and J by 10 bases, with 5 bases of the junction left unmatched. Germline CDR1 and CDR2: SGHVS and FQNEAQ. The CDR3 is 15 residues long. CDR3 amino acids: CASSLTSGGVTEQFF. CDR3 coding DNA: TGTGCCAGCAGCTTGACTAGCGGGGGGGTCACCGAGCAGTTCTTC.

This clone showed up just a few times. The chain couples TRBV9 to TRBJ1-6; no clear D gene. The CDR3 spans 12 residues. The V gene's germline CDR1 is SGDLS and CDR2 YYNGEE. V lost 0 bases and J lost 10, with 5 bases in between. CDR3 coding DNA: TGTGCCAGCAGCGTAGGGGTCTCACCCCTCCACTTT. Encoded protein: CASSVGVSPLHF. Full variable domain (remainder filled in from reference TRBV9 and TRBJ1-6): DSGVTQTPKHLITATGQRVTLRCSPRSGDLSVYWYQQSLDQGLQFLIQYYNGEERAKGNILERFSAQQFPDLHSELNLSSLELGDSALYFCASSVGVSPLHFGNGTRLTVT.

J is TRBJ2-1 and V is TRBV6-5; 10 nucleotides match TRBD2. Germline V gene sequence: CDR1 MNHEY, CDR2 SVGAGI. The CDR3 is 14 amino acids. V lost 6 bases, J lost 6 bases, and 5 bases stayed unmatched. The chain's CDR3 is CASSSGGAVNEQFF. The CDR3 DNA reads TGTGCCAGCAGCAGCGGGGGGGCGGTCAATGAGCAGTTCTTC.

The V gene is TRBV3-1 (or the pseudogene TRBV3-2), the J gene TRBJ2-6; perhaps TRBD2 as D (6 bases). This CDR3 has 16 residues. Germline V CDR1 and CDR2: LGHDT, YNNKEL (reference sequence). The V end was cut by 4 bases, the J end by 1 base, with 11 bases between. The CDR3, as DNA: TGTGCCAGCAGCCCGGGAGTTTGGTCTGGGGCCAACGTCCTGACTTTC. Protein sequence: CASSPGVWSGANVLTF.

Here the CDR3 DNA reads TGTGCCACCAGCAACCCGGAGGTAGCAGAAAATGAAAAACTGTTTTTT. It translates to CATSNPEVAENEKLFF. The chain carries TRBV15 and TRBJ1-4; D is unresolved. The CDR3 is made up of 16 amino acids. Deletions cut 4 bases from V and 5 bases from J, with 17 bases between. The germline V gene encodes CDR1 LNHNV and CDR2 YYDKDF (reference sequence).

This clone has just a few counts. The J gene is TRBJ2-1, the V gene TRBV4-2, with 12 bases lining up with TRBD2. Germline loops: CDR1 LGHNA, CDR2 YNFKEQ. Trimming removed 0 bases from V and 7 bases from J; junction bases left unmatched: 4. The CDR3 is made up of 16 amino acids. The CDR3 nucleotides read TGTGCCAGCAGCCAAGATCCTAGCGGGGGGGCTAATGAGCAGTTCTTC. Translating gives CASSQDPSGGANEQFF.

The gene calls are TRBV15 and TRBJ2-7; the D gene is possibly TRBD2 (5 bases). Germline loops: CDR1 LNHNV, CDR2 YYDKDF (reference sequence). The ends were cut back, 0 bases at V and 9 bases at J, with 12 bases in the middle. This CDR3 is 13 amino acids long. CDR3 region: CATSRDMGAGQYF. CDR3 bases: TGTGCCACCAGCAGAGATATGGGAGCCGGGCAGTACTTC.

Here the CDR3 DNA reads TGTGCCAGCAGTCTAGCGGCAGGGAATAGCGGGGGGCCTTCCTACGAGCAGTACTTC. This sequence encodes CASSLAAGNSGGPSYEQYF. This chain connects TRBV28 to TRBJ2-7; TRBD2 matches 10 bases. This CDR3 region has 19 residues. V lost 5 bases and J lost 1; bases outside the gene matches: 17. Germline values: CDR1 MDHEN, CDR2 SYDVKM.

The J gene is TRBJ1-2, the V gene TRBV7-2; 8 bases line up with TRBD1. V shed 7 bases, J shed 4 bases, and the junction held 8 bases outside the gene matches. From germline, CDR1 is SGHTA and CDR2 FQGNSA. CDR3 length: 14 amino acids. Here the CDR3 reads CASTEQGGLYGYTF. CDR3 in DNA: TGTGCCAGCACAGAACAGGGGGGCCTCTATGGCTACACCTTC.

The rearrangement uses TRBV27 and TRBJ2-3, with D perhaps matching TRBD2 (5 bases). The CDR3 is 15 amino acids. Looked up from germline, CDR1 is MNHEY and CDR2 is SMNVEV (reference sequence). V was pared by 4 bases and J by 5 bases, with 16 bases between. In DNA, the CDR3 is TGTGCCAGCAGTTACCCGCCCCTAGCCGAAGATACGCAGTATTTT. Protein product: CASSYPPLAEDTQYF.

V gene TRBV6-6 combines with J gene TRBJ1-2; possible D gene TRBD1, 5 bases. V was shortened by 6 bases and J by 8 bases, with 19 bases between the two germline ends. CDR3 length: 14 amino acids. The germline V gene has CDR1 MNHNY and CDR2 SVGAGI (reference sequence). As DNA, the CDR3 is TGTGCCAGCAGCCTACAACGCGGGGGTAAAGGCTACACCTTC. It codes for CASSLQRGGKGYTF.

The chain carries TRBV29-1 and TRBJ1-2; D might be TRBD1 (6 bases). Germline V gene lookup returns CDR1 SQVTM and CDR2 ANQGSEA. The V end lost 3 bases, the J end lost 4 bases, and 24 bases lay between the germline ends. This CDR3 is 17 amino acids long. CDR3 loop: CSVERGVRAGHGYGYTF. The DNA for the CDR3 is TGCAGCGTTGAGAGGGGGGTCCGGGCAGGGCACGGCTATGGCTACACCTTC.

The chain couples TRBV27 to TRBJ2-7, with a tentative D call TRBD1 (6 bases). CDR3 length equals 17 residues. The germline V and J ends were trimmed by 9 bases and 1 base, with 25 bases remaining between them. From germline, CDR1 is MNHEY and CDR2 SMNVEV (reference sequence). This CDR3 is CASPLNVRGAKSYEQYF. CDR3 coding DNA: TGTGCCAGTCCGCTGAATGTCAGGGGAGCTAAGTCCTACGAGCAGTACTTC.

The gene calls are TRBV27 and TRBJ2-7; D ambiguous. The germline V gene encodes CDR1 MNHEY and CDR2 SMNVEV (reference sequence). V lost 6 bases and J 3 bases, leaving 15 bases between the germline ends. CDR3 length: 14 amino acids. The CDR3, as DNA: TGTGCCAGCAGACCCCCCGGGTCCTACTACGAGCAGTACTTC. The encoded protein is CASRPPGSYYEQYF.